These 10 T cell receptor beta chains originate from one sample sequenced in a study of early stage breast cancer tumors. Data came from immunoSEQ multiplex PCR; TCRdb stores just in-frame clones and leaves some out. Among around 48,000 clones listed, about 90% were seen once. Sequencing was carried out using blood. These receptors all come from a person in their 70s with breast cancer.

This clone was seen only once. The genes are TRBV19 and TRBJ2-4; TRBD1 matches at 10 bases. The CDR3 has 16 residues. V dropped 3 bases and J dropped 6; count of bases not matched to a gene: 8. Germline CDR1 LNHDA, CDR2 SQIVND (reference sequence). CDR3 loop: CASSIQVGQGVNIQYF. The DNA of the CDR3 is TGTGCCAGTAGTATTCAGGTCGGACAGGGGGTAAACATTCAGTACTTC.

The CDR3 sequence: CASSSGPDGELFF. The DNA of the CDR3 is TGCGCCAGCAGCTCTGGGCCGGACGGGGAGCTGTTTTTT. The chain recombines TRBV5-1 with TRBJ2-2; D is undetermined. CDR1 SGHRS and CDR2 YFSETQ come from the germline V gene. The CDR3 is 13 residues long. Trimming removed 3 bases from V and 7 bases from J, with 10 bases in between.

The V gene is TRBV9, the J gene TRBJ2-7; 8 bases are shared with TRBD2. The ends lost 4 bases at V and 12 bases at J; junction bases unmatched: 9. The CDR3 extends over 12 amino acids. The germline V gene encodes CDR1 SGDLS and CDR2 YYNGEE. The CDR3 loop reads CASSQERSGRYF. For the CDR3, the DNA is TGTGCCAGCAGCCAAGAACGAAGCGGGAGGTACTTC.

This chain joins TRBV7-2 and TRBJ2-6, with D possibly matching TRBD1 (5 bases). Germline V lookup: CDR1 SGHTA, CDR2 FQGNSA. The CDR3 extends over 17 amino acids. V lost 1 base and J 4 bases, leaving 14 bases between the germline ends. In nucleotides, the CDR3 is TGTGCCAGCAGCTTAGGGGGCCCATCCTCGGGGGCCAACGTCCTGACTTTC. This gives the protein CASSLGGPSSGANVLTF.

The rearrangement joins TRBV29-1 to TRBJ1-1; TRBD1 matches 9 bases. Germline CDR1 is SQVTM and CDR2 is ANQGSEA. The V gene end was trimmed by 7 bases and the J gene end by 6 bases; junction bases not matched to a gene: 6. This CDR3 has 12 residues. The CDR3 nucleotides are TGCAGCGGTGGGGACAGGGAGTCTGAAGCTTTCTTT. Translating it yields CSGGDRESEAFF.

The chain carries TRBV7-9 and TRBJ1-1; D ambiguous. Germline values: CDR1 SEHNR, CDR2 FQNEAQ (reference sequence). This CDR3 has 14 residues. V gave up 3 bases and J gave up 1 base, with 9 bases separating them. CDR3 loop: CASSLEPKNTEAFF. CDR3 bases: TGTGCCAGCAGCTTGGAGCCGAAGAACACTGAAGCTTTCTTT.

V is TRBV5-4 and J is TRBJ2-7, with 11 bases matching TRBD1. The CDR3 totals 15 residues. Germline V gene sequence: CDR1 SGHNT, CDR2 YYREEE (reference sequence). Trimming cost V 3 bases and J 5 bases; bases outside gene matches: 7. The CDR3 sequence: CASSSTGQGVHEQYF. The CDR3, as DNA: TGTGCCAGCAGCTCGACGGGACAGGGGGTCCACGAGCAGTACTTC.

This sequence joins TRBV5-1 and TRBJ2-7; 10 bases are a match to TRBD2. With 4 bases clipped from V and 2 bases from J, the junction kept 6 bases outside the gene matches. The CDR3 length is 15 residues. Germline V gene data show CDR1 as SGHRS and CDR2 as YFSETQ. CDR3 DNA sequence: TGCGCCAGCAGCCTTGGGACTAGCGTTACCTACGAGCAGTACTTC. Encoded protein: CASSLGTSVTYEQYF.

The chain is built from TRBV5-5 and TRBJ2-1; 10 bases map to TRBD1. CDR3 size: 15 residues. CDR1 and CDR2 from the germline V gene are SGHKS and YYEKEE (reference sequence). Trimming took 5 bases from V and 2 from J; bases not matched to a gene: 4. In DNA form, the CDR3 reads TGTGCCAGCAGGTGGGACAGGGGTACCTACAATGAGCAGTTCTTC. This sequence encodes CASRWDRGTYNEQFF.

V usage is TRBV6-5 and J usage is TRBJ2-3; 8 bases align to TRBD2. Germline trimming cut 5 bases from V and 8 bases from J; bases unmatched to any gene: 3. Germline values: CDR1 MNHEY, CDR2 SVGAGI. This CDR3 comprises 12 residues. CDR3 in amino acids: CASSLAGGTQYF. CDR3 DNA: TGTGCCAGCAGTCTCGCGGGGGGTACGCAGTATTTT.